This T cell receptor beta chain appears in the sequencing data of a study of blood T cell repertoires in COVID-19. Study context: Sites across the United States, Italy and Spain contributed samples from acute and convalescent COVID-19. In each case, the material was cDNA or gDNA derived from T cells, B-cell-depleted T cells, or PBMCs.

As originally analysed: Amplification with reference gene primers provided the estimates of nucleated cell counts. Produced via immunoSEQ multiplex PCR; TCRdb's table is partial and in-frame only. The V and J calls and the clone size are those of that table, but D and trimming were determined from the DNA. The data contain fewer than 150,000 clones, roughly 80% of them singletons. A single count supports this clone. The CDR3 runs 13 residues. Trimming took 3 bases from V and 4 from J, leaving 6 bases between them. Germline loops: CDR1 SEHNR, CDR2 FQNEAQ (reference sequence). The chain recombines TRBV7-9 with TRBJ2-2; D is unresolved. Sequenced material: peripheral blood. This TCR derives from a man between 70 and 80 years old with acute or convalescent COVID-19. The CDR3 DNA reads TGTGCCAGCAGCTTTCATCCCACCGGGGAGCTGTTTTTT. Translating it yields CASSFHPTGELFF.